The rows below give T cell receptor beta chains drawn from one sample of a study of metastatic and nonmetastatic thyroid tumors. TCRdb re-analyzed the PCR reads through MiXCR. Of about 8,600 clones in the sample, about 30% were seen once. Material for sequencing was adjacent normal tissue. The receptors stem from a female donor with papillary thyroid cancer or a benign thyroid nodule (not recorded which). Some clones in this sample may be carry-over from other donors' samples. CDR3s include the opening cysteine and the closing phenylalanine or tryptophan. Each record gives: CDR3 DNA, CDR3 protein, V gene, D gene, clone size, J gene. The D gene is left open where the match is weak. Not all rows give a size; the values are once, few, many and, for expanded clones, a class.

TGTGCCACCAGCAGAGTATCACTATCGGCCTACAATGAGCGGTTCTTC	CATSRVSLSAYNERFF	TRBV15	NA	NA	TRBJ2-1
TGTGCCAGCAGCCTAGGGCTGGGTTACTCTGGAAACACCATATATTTT	CASSLGLGYSGNTIYF	TRBV6-1	NA	NA	TRBJ1-3
TGTGCCAGCAGTTCAGGTGATGGGAGCAACCAGCCCCAGCATTTT	CASSSGDGSNQPQHF	TRBV12-3/TRBV12-4	NA	few	TRBJ1-5
TGTGCCAGCAGTTTTGGGGGGGCATTGAACACTGAAGCTTTCTTT	CASSFGGALNTEAFF	TRBV27	NA	medium-sized	TRBJ1-1
TGTGCCAGCAGCTTAGGGGGCAGGGCGAACACCGGGGAGCTGTTTTTT	CASSLGGRANTGELFF	TRBV7-3	NA	NA	TRBJ2-2
TGTGCCAGCAGACTGGACAGGGGCCAAGAGACCCAGTACTTC	CASRLDRGQETQYF	TRBV11-3	TRBD1	many	TRBJ2-5
TGTGCCAGCAGCTTAAATCCAGGGGACTACGAGCAGTACTTC	CASSLNPGDYEQYF	TRBV7-9	NA	NA	TRBJ2-7
TGTGCCGTCAGTGCGGGTGGCACAGATATTCAGTATTTT	CAVSAGGTDIQYF	TRBV10-3	NA	NA	TRBJ2-3
TGCAGTGCTAGCGCTAGACTAGCGGGAGACACAGATACGCAGTATTTT	CSASARLAGDTDTQYF	TRBV20-1	TRBD2	NA	TRBJ2-3
TGTGCCAGCAGCCAGGGAGGAGAGCAGTTCTTC	CASSQGGEQFF	TRBV3-1	NA	once	TRBJ2-1
TGTGCCAGCAGCAACAGGGGGGGGGAGCAGTACTTC	CASSNRGGEQYF	TRBV7-2	NA	NA	TRBJ2-7
TGCGCCAGCAGCTCAGGGGGGATTGCAACTAATGAAAAACTGTTTTTT	CASSSGGIATNEKLFF	TRBV5-1	TRBD1	medium-sized	TRBJ1-4
TGTGCCAGCAGTGCGGGGTCTGGGACAGGGATGTACGAGCAGTACTTC	CASSAGSGTGMYEQYF	TRBV27	TRBD1	few	TRBJ2-7
TGTGCCAGCAGTGCGGGGTCTGTGACATGGTACTCCTACGAGCAGTACTTC	CASSAGSVTWYSYEQYF	TRBV27	NA	NA	TRBJ2-7
TGTGCCAGCAGCTCACGAGGGGGCGCAATGATCAATGAGCAGTTCTTC	CASSSRGGAMINEQFF	TRBV11-2	TRBD1	once	TRBJ2-1
TGTGCCAGCAGTTCAACAGGGAGTTCCTTCCTCGAGCAGTACTTC	CASSSTGSSFLEQYF	TRBV6-1	NA	medium-sized	TRBJ2-7
TGTGCCAGCAGCCATCAGGGGGTGAGGGGCGAGACCCAGTACTTC	CASSHQGVRGETQYF	TRBV9	TRBD1	NA	TRBJ2-5
TGTGCCAGCAGTGTGGAACAGGGAAGCTACGAGCAGTACTTC	CASSVEQGSYEQYF	TRBV25-1	NA	medium-sized	TRBJ2-7
TGTGCCACCAGCAGAGTGGCTAGCGGGAGGGACGAGCAGTACTTC	CATSRVASGRDEQYF	TRBV15	TRBD2	large	TRBJ2-7
TGTGCCAGCAGTCAAGCGGGACAGGCTAATCAGCCCCAGCATTTT	CASSQAGQANQPQHF	TRBV2	TRBD1	NA	TRBJ1-5
TGCAGCGTGGGGACAGGGGGGAACAATCAGCCCCAGCATTTT	CSVGTGGNNQPQHF	TRBV29-1	TRBD1	many	TRBJ1-5
TGTGCCAGCAGCTTAGTGGCGGGGGATGAGCAGTTCTTC	CASSLVAGDEQFF	TRBV7-2	TRBD2	NA	TRBJ2-1
TGTGCCAGCATCCGGGGGGTCTCCTACGAGCAGTACTTC	CASIRGVSYEQYF	TRBV6-1	TRBD2	few	TRBJ2-7
TGTGCCAGCAGCAGAACACCGGGACTAGTGGGAACCCCCGGGGAGCTGTTTTTT	CASSRTPGLVGTPGELFF	TRBV13	TRBD2	many	TRBJ2-2
TGTGCCAGCAGACTAGCGGGGAGGGAGCAGTTCTTC	CASRLAGREQFF	TRBV12-3/TRBV12-4	TRBD2	few	TRBJ2-1
TGTGCCAGCAGTTACCTGGGGGGCACTGAAGCTTTCTTT	CASSYLGGTEAFF	TRBV6-5	NA	NA	TRBJ1-1
TGTGCCAGCAATATTGGGCGGTACAATGAGCAGTTCTTC	CASNIGRYNEQFF	TRBV12-3/TRBV12-4	NA	few	TRBJ2-1
TGTGCCAGCAGGGTTCACAGGTGGGAGCTGTTTTTT	CASRVHRWELFF	TRBV12-3/TRBV12-4	NA	NA	TRBJ2-2
TGTGCCAGTTCCCGAGGGACGGGGGTCGCTGTGGCCAACGTCCTTACTTTC	CASSRGTGVAVANVLTF	TRBV27	NA	NA	TRBJ2-6
TGTGCCAGCAGCGTATACGGGAGAGGGGGGCCCCCTGGCTACACCTTC	CASSVYGRGGPPGYTF	TRBV9	NA	NA	TRBJ1-2
TGTGCCAGCAGGGAAGGACCGCTAGGGACCCAGTACTTC	CASREGPLGTQYF	TRBV28	NA	NA	TRBJ2-5
TGTGCCAGCTCACCACCGCAGGGCAGCACCGGGGAGCTGTTTTTT	CASSPPQGSTGELFF	TRBV18	NA	NA	TRBJ2-2
TGCAGCGTTGAGGGCAGGGAAGGGACGGGGGGTTACAATGAGCAGTTCTTC	CSVEGREGTGGYNEQFF	TRBV29-1	TRBD2	many	TRBJ2-1
TGCGCCAGCAGCTTGGGTTCATCCAACTACGAGCAGTACTTC	CASSLGSSNYEQYF	TRBV5-1	NA	medium-sized	TRBJ2-7
TGTGCCAGCGGGGGGGACCTTTCCCTCTCTGGGGCCAACGTCCTGACTTTC	CASGGDLSLSGANVLTF	TRBV6-2/TRBV6-3	TRBD2	large	TRBJ2-6
TGTGCCAGCAGGTCCGGGCAGGGCGTGGACGAGCAGTACTTC	CASRSGQGVDEQYF	TRBV2	NA	few	TRBJ2-7
TGCGCCAGCAGCCAAGATCGGCGGAACTCCTACGAGCAGTACTTC	CASSQDRRNSYEQYF	TRBV4-3	NA	NA	TRBJ2-7
TGTGCCAGTAACCCCGGACAACCCGGTGGTGAGCAGTTCTTC	CASNPGQPGGEQFF	TRBV19	NA	few	TRBJ2-1
TGTGCCAGCTCTCCGAACAGAGGAAACACCATATATTTT	CASSPNRGNTIYF	TRBV18	NA	few	TRBJ1-3
TGTGCCAGCAGCTACACCGGGACAGGCTTCACAGATACGCAGTATTTT	CASSYTGTGFTDTQYF	TRBV11-1	TRBD1	medium-sized	TRBJ2-3
TGCGCCATCAGTGATCGAGCGAACACAGATACGCAGTATTTT	CAISDRANTDTQYF	TRBV10-3	NA	NA	TRBJ2-3
TGTGCCAGCAGCTTAGGACAGGCCTATGGCTACACCTTC	CASSLGQAYGYTF	TRBV11-2	NA	medium-sized	TRBJ1-2
TGTGCCAGCAGTGCCCCGACTAGCGGGAGCGACGAGCAGTACTTC	CASSAPTSGSDEQYF	TRBV6-1	TRBD2	medium-sized	TRBJ2-7
TGCGCCAGCAGAAAGGACAGGGGGGCCGATACGCAGTATTTT	CASRKDRGADTQYF	TRBV10-1	TRBD1	medium-sized	TRBJ2-3
TGCAGTGTCATCGGACTAGCGGGGAACTACGAGCAGTACTTC	CSVIGLAGNYEQYF	TRBV20-1	TRBD2	NA	TRBJ2-7
TGTGCTACAGCGCGGGTACGCACTGAAGCTTTCTTT	CATARVRTEAFF	TRBV7-2	NA	few	TRBJ1-1
TGTGCCAGCAGTTTAGGGCCTAGGGAGCAGTACTTC	CASSLGPREQYF	TRBV12-3/TRBV12-4	NA	large	TRBJ2-7
TGTGCCAGCAGCCCCTTAGCGGGAGATACGCAGTATTTT	CASSPLAGDTQYF	TRBV7-2	TRBD2	NA	TRBJ2-3
TGTGCCAGCAGTTTGGATGACAGAAAAAGGACTGAAGCTTTCTTT	CASSLDDRKRTEAFF	TRBV12-3/TRBV12-4	NA	medium-sized	TRBJ1-1
TGTGCCAGCAGCTTAGGGGAACTCCTTACTAGCACAGATACGCAGTATTTT	CASSLGELLTSTDTQYF	TRBV11-2	NA	NA	TRBJ2-3
TGTGCCACCAGCAGAGAGAGGAGCGGGACCGGACTTGACTCGAACACCGGGGAGCTGTTTTTT	CATSRERSGTGLDSNTGELFF	TRBV15	TRBD2	few	TRBJ2-2
TGTGCCAGCATTTCAAGCGGGAGGACCCACGAGCAGTACTTC	CASISSGRTHEQYF	TRBV6-1	TRBD2	NA	TRBJ2-7
TGCGCCAGCAGTGAGTCGGGGGGATACAATGAGCAGTTCTTC	CASSESGGYNEQFF	TRBV10-1	NA	medium-sized	TRBJ2-1
TGTGCCAGCAGTTTTTTCGGGAGTGGGTACGAGCAGTACTTC	CASSFFGSGYEQYF	TRBV12-3/TRBV12-4	NA	NA	TRBJ2-7
TGTGCCACCAGTGATTGCGTGGGGGGACAGGGTCACTACGAGCAGTACTTC	CATSDCVGGQGHYEQYF	TRBV24-1	TRBD1	NA	TRBJ2-7
TGTGCCAGTAGCATAGCAGGGCGGGAGACCCAGTACTTC	CASSIAGRETQYF	TRBV19	NA	many	TRBJ2-5
TGTGCCAGCAGCCAGGCTCTAGCGGGGCGACAAGAGACCCAGTACTTC	CASSQALAGRQETQYF	TRBV4-2	TRBD2	NA	TRBJ2-5
TGTGCCTGGAGTGTTGGTAGCAGCCGAAATGAGCAGTTCTTC	CAWSVGSSRNEQFF	TRBV30	NA	medium-sized	TRBJ2-1
TGTGCCTGGAGTGTAGTAGGAGGGAATTCACCCCTCCACTTT	CAWSVVGGNSPLHF	TRBV30	NA	medium-sized	TRBJ1-6